Shown below are 9 T cell receptor beta chains from a single sample sequenced in a study of T cells after yellow fever vaccination. TCRdb re-called the 5' RACE reads through MiXCR, storing one row per CDR3 protein. Of about 230,000 distinct CDR3 sequences listed, about 7% are singletons. This sample comprised CD4+ T cells sorted from PBMCs, obtained on the day of the yellow fever booster vaccination. These receptors were collected from a man aged 25-45 years who received the YFV17D yellow fever vaccine.

The chain employs TRBV28 and TRBJ2-7; 7 nucleotides align to TRBD2. Trimming cost V 6 bases and J 7 bases; bases outside gene matches: 15. Germline-derived CDR1 and CDR2 are MDHEN and SYDVKM. CDR3 size: 15 residues. CDR3 in DNA: TGTGCCAGCAGACCCCCCCGCGGGAGCTCGGAGGAGCAGTACTTC. Translating gives CASRPPRGSSEEQYF. Complete variable domain (other parts from reference TRBV28 and TRBJ2-7): DVKVTQSSRYLVKRTGEKVFLECVQDMDHENMFWYRQDPGLGLRLIYFSYDVKMKEKGDIPEGYSVSREKKERFSLILESASTNQTSMYLCASRPPRGSSEEQYFGPGTRLTVT.

The gene calls are TRBV7-6 and TRBJ2-3, with 7 bases aligning to TRBD1. This CDR3 contains 16 residues. The V segment lost 5 bases and the J segment 3 bases; nucleotides outside the gene matches: 11. In germline, CDR1 is SGHVS, CDR2 FNYEAQ. CDR3 protein: CASSLRQGSGTDTQYF. For the CDR3, the DNA is TGTGCCAGCAGCCTGAGACAGGGATCAGGGACAGATACGCAGTATTTT.

The sample holds many counts of this clonotype. V usage is TRBV29-1 and J usage is TRBJ2-5; D uncertain. Trimming pared 3 bases from V and 6 bases from J, leaving 14 bases between. The CDR3 has 13 amino acids. Germline CDR1 and CDR2: SQVTM and ANQGSEA. CDR3 sequence: CSVEADLGKTQYF. CDR3 coding DNA: TGCAGCGTTGAGGCAGACCTAGGAAAGACCCAGTACTTC.

This clonotype has ten or more counts. The chain has TRBV5-1 and TRBJ2-5; either TRBD1 or TRBD2 may supply D (5 bases each). Germline V gene lookup returns CDR1 SGHRS and CDR2 YFSETQ. Trimming shortened V by 5 bases and J by 7 bases, and 21 bases separated the two germline ends. The CDR3 length is 15 residues. As DNA, the CDR3 is TGCGCCAGCAGGCCTGGGGGAGACAGCGCTGGGACCCAGTACTTC. Amino acid sequence: CASRPGGDSAGTQYF.

A few counts support this clonotype. The rearrangement joins TRBV27 to TRBJ1-2; D might be TRBD1 (6 bases). The CDR3 covers 14 residues. The germline gives CDR1 MNHEY, CDR2 SMNVEV (reference sequence). Trimming cost V 1 base and J 4 bases, with 10 bases left between them. CDR3: CASSLLQGTYGYTF. CDR3 sequence (DNA): TGTGCCAGCAGTTTATTACAGGGTACCTATGGCTACACCTTC.

In this sample, this clonotype turned up many times. The J gene is TRBJ2-1, the V gene TRBV7-9; 7 bases fit TRBD2. CDR1 and CDR2 from the germline V gene are SEHNR and FQNEAQ (reference sequence). The CDR3 length is 17 residues. V dropped 2 bases and J dropped 2; count of bases not matched to a gene: 9. This CDR3 reads CASSLLLTSQAYNEQFF. For the CDR3, the DNA is TGTGCCAGCAGCTTACTACTGACTAGCCAAGCCTACAATGAGCAGTTCTTC.

Many counts were recorded for this clonotype. The chain joins TRBV19 to TRBJ2-7, with 11 bases aligning to TRBD2. V shed 3 bases and J 4 bases; nucleotides not matched to a gene: 8. Germline assignment: CDR1 LNHDA and CDR2 SQIVND (reference sequence). CDR3 length: 16 residues. The CDR3 DNA reads as TGTGCCAGTAGTATTCGGACTAGCGGGCGTGTTTACGAGCAGTACTTC. Its translation: CASSIRTSGRVYEQYF.

In this sample, this clonotype turned up many times. The genes are TRBV21-1 and TRBJ2-7; the DNA was not compared with TRBD2, the D call given in the table. TRBV21-1 is annotated as a pseudogene. CDR3 size: 14 residues. For the CDR3, the DNA is TGTGCCAGCAGCAAAGGGAGGGGAGGGTGCGAGCAGTACTTC. Its translation: CASSKGRGGCEQYF.

This clonotype came up many times. The chain couples TRBV7-2 to TRBJ2-7; 7 nucleotides align to TRBD2. The V gene's germline CDR1 is SGHTA and CDR2 FQGNSA. V shed 5 bases and J 7 bases; nucleotides not matched to a gene: 14. CDR3 length: 15 amino acids. The chain's CDR3 is CASSRVGAGRGEQYF. CDR3 nucleotide sequence: TGTGCCAGCAGCCGAGTAGGAGCGGGAAGGGGAGAGCAGTACTTC.